This TCR beta chain was captured in a study of blood T cell repertoires in COVID-19. This CDR3 region has 16 residues. Per germline, CDR1 SGHRS and CDR2 YFSETQ. V was cut by 4 bases and J by 2 bases, with 16 bases left in between. Original processing methods: Reference gene primer amplification gave estimated nucleated cell counts. The table came from immunoSEQ multiplex PCR; TCRdb's copy has only in-frame clones and leaves some out. V, J and clone size derive from that table, while D and trimming were established from the DNA sequence. The table lists around 310,000 clones, 88% of them singletons. This receptor was identified in a woman in her fifties or sixties with active or convalescent COVID-19. The material sequenced was peripheral blood. V usage is TRBV5-1 and J usage is TRBJ1-3; D might be TRBD1 (6 bases). In nucleotides, the CDR3 is TGCGCCAGCAGCAATCCTCAGGGGCGGGCTGGAAACACCATATATTTT. Protein: CASSNPQGRAGNTIYF. The full variable domain, with the rest looked up from reference TRBV5-1 and TRBJ1-3, is KAGVTQTPRYLIKTRGQQVTLSCSPISGHRSVSWYQQTPGQGLQFLFEYFSETQRNKGNFPGRFSGRQFSNSRSEMNVSTLELGDSALYLCASSNPQGRAGNTIYFGEGSWLTVV.